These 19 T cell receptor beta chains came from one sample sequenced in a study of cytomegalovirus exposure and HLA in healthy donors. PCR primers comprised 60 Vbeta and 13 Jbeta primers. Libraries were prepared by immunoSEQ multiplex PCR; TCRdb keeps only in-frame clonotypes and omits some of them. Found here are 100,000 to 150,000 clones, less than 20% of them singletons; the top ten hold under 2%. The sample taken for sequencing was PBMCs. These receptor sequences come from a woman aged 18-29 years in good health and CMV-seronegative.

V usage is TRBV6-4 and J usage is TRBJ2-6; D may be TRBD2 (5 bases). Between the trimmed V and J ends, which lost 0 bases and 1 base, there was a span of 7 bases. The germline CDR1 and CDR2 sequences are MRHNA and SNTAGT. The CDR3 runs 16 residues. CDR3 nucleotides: TGTGCCAGCAGTGACTCGACGGGATCTGGGGCCAACGTCCTGACTTTC. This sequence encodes CASSDSTGSGANVLTF.

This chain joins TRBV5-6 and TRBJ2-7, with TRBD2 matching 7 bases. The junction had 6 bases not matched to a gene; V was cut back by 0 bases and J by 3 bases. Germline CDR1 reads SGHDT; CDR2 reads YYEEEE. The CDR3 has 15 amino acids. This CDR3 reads CASSLVGGPHYEQYF. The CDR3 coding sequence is TGTGCCAGCAGCTTGGTGGGAGGGCCCCACTACGAGCAGTACTTC.

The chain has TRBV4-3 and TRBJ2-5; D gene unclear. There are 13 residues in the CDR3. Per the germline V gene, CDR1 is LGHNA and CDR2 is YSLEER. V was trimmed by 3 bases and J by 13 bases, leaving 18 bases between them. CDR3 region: CASSQRGSSELYF. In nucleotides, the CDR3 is TGCGCCAGCAGCCAGCGTGGCTCGAGCGAATTGTACTTC.

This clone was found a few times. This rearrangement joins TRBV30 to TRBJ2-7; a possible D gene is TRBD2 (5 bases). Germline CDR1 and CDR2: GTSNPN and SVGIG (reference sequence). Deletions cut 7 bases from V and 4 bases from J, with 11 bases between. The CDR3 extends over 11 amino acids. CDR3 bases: TGTGCCTCCTCAAGCGGTTACGAGCAGTACTTC. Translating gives CASSSGYEQYF.

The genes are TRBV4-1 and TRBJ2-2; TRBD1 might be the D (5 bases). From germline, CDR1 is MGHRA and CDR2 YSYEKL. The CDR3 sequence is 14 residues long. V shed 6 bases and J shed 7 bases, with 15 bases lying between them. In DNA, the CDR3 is TGCGCCAGCAGGTACACACCAGGGTTCGGGGAGCTGTTTTTT. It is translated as CASRYTPGFGELFF.

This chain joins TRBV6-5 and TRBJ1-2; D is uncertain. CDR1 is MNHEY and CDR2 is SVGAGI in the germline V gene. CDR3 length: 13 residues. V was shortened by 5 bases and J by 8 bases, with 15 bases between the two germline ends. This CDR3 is CASSTGTWRGYTF. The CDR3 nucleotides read TGTGCCAGCAGTACCGGCACATGGAGGGGCTACACCTTC.

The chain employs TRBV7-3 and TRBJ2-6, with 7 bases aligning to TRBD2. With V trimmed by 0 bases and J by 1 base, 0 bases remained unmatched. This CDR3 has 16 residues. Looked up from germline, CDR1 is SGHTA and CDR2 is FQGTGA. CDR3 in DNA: TGTGCCAGCAGCTTAACGGGAGGGTCTGGGGCCAACGTCCTGACTTTC. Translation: CASSLTGGSGANVLTF.

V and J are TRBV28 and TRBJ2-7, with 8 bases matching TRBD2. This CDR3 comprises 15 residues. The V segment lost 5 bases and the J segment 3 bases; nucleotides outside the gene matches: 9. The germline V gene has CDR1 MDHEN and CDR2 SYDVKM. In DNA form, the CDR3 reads TGTGCCAGCAGTCGCCGGGGGGGGGCCAGCTACGAGCAGTACTTC. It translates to CASSRRGGASYEQYF.

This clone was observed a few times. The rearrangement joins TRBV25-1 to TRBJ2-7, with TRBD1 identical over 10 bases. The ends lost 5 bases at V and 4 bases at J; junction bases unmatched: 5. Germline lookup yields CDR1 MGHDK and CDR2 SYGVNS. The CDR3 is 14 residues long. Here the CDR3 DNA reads TGTGCCAGCAGTATGGGACAGGGGACGTACGAGCAGTACTTC. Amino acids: CASSMGQGTYEQYF.

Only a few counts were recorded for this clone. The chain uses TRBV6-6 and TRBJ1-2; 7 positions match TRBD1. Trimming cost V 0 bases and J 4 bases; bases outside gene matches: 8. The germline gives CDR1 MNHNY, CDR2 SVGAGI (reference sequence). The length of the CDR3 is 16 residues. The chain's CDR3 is CASSYSRDSLPYGYTF. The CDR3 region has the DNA TGTGCCAGCAGTTACTCGAGGGACAGCCTACCCTATGGCTACACCTTC.

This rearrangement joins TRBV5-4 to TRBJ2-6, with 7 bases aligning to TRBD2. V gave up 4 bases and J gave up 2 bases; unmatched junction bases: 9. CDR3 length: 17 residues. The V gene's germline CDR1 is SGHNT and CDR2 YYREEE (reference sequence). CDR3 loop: CASSPQAAGPGANVLTF. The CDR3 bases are TGTGCCAGCAGCCCCCAAGCAGCGGGGCCTGGGGCCAACGTCCTGACTTTC.

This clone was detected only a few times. DNA of the CDR3: TGTGCCAGCAGCGTAGGCCTAGCGGGGCAGTACGAGCAGTACTTC. It yields the protein CASSVGLAGQYEQYF. The chain joins TRBV9 to TRBJ2-7; TRBD2 matches 9 bases. CDR1 is SGDLS, CDR2 YYNGEE, per germline. The ends lost 0 bases at V and 4 bases at J; junction bases unmatched: 5. The CDR3 contains 15 residues. Variable domain in full (rest from reference TRBV9 and TRBJ2-7): DSGVTQTPKHLITATGQRVTLRCSPRSGDLSVYWYQQSLDQGLQFLIQYYNGEERAKGNILERFSAQQFPDLHSELNLSSLELGDSALYFCASSVGLAGQYEQYFGPGTRLTVT.

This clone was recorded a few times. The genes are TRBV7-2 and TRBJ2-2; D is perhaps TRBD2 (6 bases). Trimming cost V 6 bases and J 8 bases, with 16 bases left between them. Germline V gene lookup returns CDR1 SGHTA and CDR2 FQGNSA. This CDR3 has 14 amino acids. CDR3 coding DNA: TGTGCCAGCAGACCGGAGGGGTACCTGGGGGAGCTGTTTTTT. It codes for CASRPEGYLGELFF.

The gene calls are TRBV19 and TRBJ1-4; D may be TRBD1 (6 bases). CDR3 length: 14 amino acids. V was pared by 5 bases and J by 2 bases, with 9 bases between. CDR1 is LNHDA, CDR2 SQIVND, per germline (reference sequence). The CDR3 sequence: CASSRTATNEKLFF. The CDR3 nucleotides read TGTGCCAGTAGTCGGACAGCGACTAATGAAAAACTGTTTTTT.

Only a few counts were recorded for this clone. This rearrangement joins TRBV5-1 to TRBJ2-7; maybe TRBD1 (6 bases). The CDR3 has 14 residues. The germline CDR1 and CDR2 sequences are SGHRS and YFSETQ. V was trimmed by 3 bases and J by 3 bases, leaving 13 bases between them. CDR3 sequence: CASSSSLGGYEQYF. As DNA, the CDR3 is TGCGCCAGCAGCTCCAGCCTAGGGGGCTACGAGCAGTACTTC.

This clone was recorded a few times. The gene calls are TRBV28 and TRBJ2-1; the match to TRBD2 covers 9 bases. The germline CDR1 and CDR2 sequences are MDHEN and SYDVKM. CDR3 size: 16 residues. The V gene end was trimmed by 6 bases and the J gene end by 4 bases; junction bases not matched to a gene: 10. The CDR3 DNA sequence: TGTGCCAGCAGCGAAGTGGGCGGGGGGGCTTACAATGAGCAGTTCTTC. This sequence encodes CASSEVGGGAYNEQFF.

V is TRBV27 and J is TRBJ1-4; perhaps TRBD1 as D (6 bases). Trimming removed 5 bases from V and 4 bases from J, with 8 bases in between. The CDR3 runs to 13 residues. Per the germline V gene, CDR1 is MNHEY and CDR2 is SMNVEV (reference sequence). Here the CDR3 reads CASSHRDNEKLFF. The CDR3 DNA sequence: TGTGCCAGCAGTCACAGGGATAATGAAAAACTGTTTTTT.

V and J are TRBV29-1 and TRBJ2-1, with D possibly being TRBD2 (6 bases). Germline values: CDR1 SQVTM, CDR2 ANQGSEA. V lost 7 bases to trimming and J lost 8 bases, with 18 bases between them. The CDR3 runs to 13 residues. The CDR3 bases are TGCAGCGCGGCCGGCGGGGTGGACTATGAGCAGTTCTTC. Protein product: CSAAGGVDYEQFF.

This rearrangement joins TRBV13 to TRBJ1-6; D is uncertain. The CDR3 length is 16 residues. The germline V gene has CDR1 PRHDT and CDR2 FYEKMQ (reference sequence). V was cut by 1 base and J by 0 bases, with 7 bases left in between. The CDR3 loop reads CASSLAGSSYNSPLHF. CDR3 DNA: TGTGCCAGCAGCTTAGCGGGGAGCTCCTATAATTCACCCCTCCACTTT.